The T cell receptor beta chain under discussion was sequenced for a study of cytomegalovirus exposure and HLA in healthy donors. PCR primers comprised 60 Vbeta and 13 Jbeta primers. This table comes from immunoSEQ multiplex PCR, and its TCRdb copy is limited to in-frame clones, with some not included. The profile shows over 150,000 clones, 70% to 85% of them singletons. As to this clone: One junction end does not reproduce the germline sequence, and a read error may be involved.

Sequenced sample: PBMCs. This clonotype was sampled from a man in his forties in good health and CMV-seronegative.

The CDR3 coding sequence is TGTGCCAGCAGATTGGGCGGCACCTACGAGCAGTACTTC. Amino acids: CASRLGGTYEQYF. The chain combines TRBV5-8 with TRBJ2-7, with D unclear. The CDR3 length is 13 residues. Looked up from germline, CDR1 is SGHTS and CDR2 is YDEGEE.